This T cell receptor (beta chain) derives from a study of patients and donors after allogeneic stem cell transplantation. TCRdb processed the RT-PCR reads anew with MiXCR; each CDR3 protein has one entry. The data hold roughly 880,000 distinct CDR3 sequences, with more than 15% observed a single time. Between the trimmed V and J ends, which lost 6 bases and 5 bases, there was a span of 14 bases. The CDR3 consists of 13 residues. This chain links TRBV12-3 or TRBV12-4 with TRBJ2-7; tentatively, D is TRBD2 (6 bases). Specimen: blood, either unsorted or a sorted T cell fraction (not recorded which). This receptor was identified in a human donor who was either an allogeneic HSCT recipient or a stem cell or donor lymphocyte infusion donor (not recorded which). It is not recorded whose cells these are; they may come from a transplant donor. CDR3 residues: CASRPVGGDEQYF. The CDR3 DNA reads TGTGCCAGCAGACCGGTGGGAGGCGACGAGCAGTACTTC.